This T cell receptor (beta chain) was retrieved from a study of metastatic and nonmetastatic thyroid tumors. Through MiXCR, TCRdb re-clonotyped the PCR reads. The sample lists approximately 40,000 clones; under 25% were seen once. None of the patients had undergone any treatment ahead of thyroid surgery. Sequenced material: blood. The receptor's source is a female donor with papillary thyroid cancer or a benign thyroid nodule (not recorded which). Some clones in this sample may be carry-over from other donors' samples.

The CDR3 sequence: CASSDDRKVYEQYF. In DNA form, the CDR3 reads TGTGCCAGCAGCGATGACAGGAAGGTCTACGAGCAGTACTTC. The rearrangement uses TRBV7-9 and TRBJ2-7; tentatively, D is TRBD1 (6 bases). CDR3 length equals 14 residues. Germline V gene sequence: CDR1 SEHNR, CDR2 FQNEAQ (reference sequence). V gave up 5 bases and J gave up 3 bases, with 14 bases separating them. The variable domain in full, completed from reference TRBV7-9 and TRBJ2-7, reads DTGVSQNPRHKITKRGQNVTFRCDPISEHNRLYWYRQTLGQGPEFLTYFQNEAQLEKSRLLSDRFSAERPKGSFSTLEIQRTEQGDSAMYLCASSDDRKVYEQYFGPGTRLTVT.